This T cell receptor beta chain was recorded in a study of blood T cells in healthy people across ages. On this clonotype: Its cognate antigen is unknown. Lacking the conserved final phenylalanine or tryptophan, this CDR3 likely reflects a read error.

The use of a sample-barcoded 5' primer and a J-beta primer mix characterized a second PCR of roughly 6 to 11 cycles. MiXCR, run by TCRdb on the 5' RACE reads, gives a single entry per CDR3 protein. Among hundreds of thousands of distinct CDR3 sequences listed, 40% to 45% were seen once. Whole-study findings and limits: The long-lived group displayed more naive CD4+ cells, plus higher diversity, than the aged donors did.

In germline, CDR1 is MDHEN, CDR2 SYDVKM. This CDR3 has 13 amino acids. V gave up 8 bases and J gave up 13 bases, with 21 bases separating them. This TCR derives from a woman between 55 and 75 years old in good health. The V call is TRBV28, the J call TRBJ2-4; the D gene is possibly TRBD1 (8 bases). What was sequenced was blood. CDR3 sequence reads: CASYRGGSYEQYL. CDR3 nucleotide sequence: TGTGCCAGCTACAGGGGGGGGTCCTACGAACAGTACCTC.